This is a list of T cell receptor beta chains from one sample in a study of shared clonotypes between healthy human individuals. Only in-frame clones appear in the TCRdb table, and some are missing; sequencing was by immunoSEQ multiplex PCR. Of some 600,000 clones listed, around 96% were seen once; the top ten hold 0.11%. Sample: naive CD8+ T cells sorted from blood. These TCRs come from a woman aged 30 to 39 in good health. CDR3s include the opening cysteine and the closing phenylalanine or tryptophan. Each record gives: V gene, D gene, CDR3 length, J gene, clone size, CDR3 protein, CDR3 DNA. A D gene is named only where the DNA matches it firmly. Some rows have no size entry. The others give once, few or many, or a class for an expanded clone.

TRBV5-6	NA	14	TRBJ2-5	NA	CASSLKGRRETQYF	TGTGCCAGCAGCCTCAAGGGGCGGCGAGAGACCCAGTACTTC
TRBV7-8	TRBD1	14	TRBJ2-1	NA	CASRADRSNDEQFF	TGTGCCAGCAGGGCGGACAGGAGCAATGATGAGCAGTTCTTC
TRBV27	NA	12	TRBJ1-2	NA	CASGEGYYGYTF	TGTGCCAGCGGGGAGGGCTACTATGGCTACACCTTC
TRBV21-1	NA	14	TRBJ2-7	NA	CASSNDGVPYEQYF	TGTGCCAGCAGCAACGACGGAGTCCCCTACGAGCAGTACTTC
TRBV10-1	NA	10	TRBJ2-1	NA	CARSPMKQFF	TGCGCCAGGAGCCCTATGAAGCAGTTCTTC
TRBV2	NA	16	TRBJ2-7	NA	CASSEVVRGLSYEQYF	TGTGCCAGCAGTGAAGTAGTAAGGGGATTAAGTTACGAGCAGTACTTC
TRBV7-9	TRBD2	18	TRBJ2-1	once	CASSPAHLAGGLFNEQFF	TGTGCCAGCAGCCCGGCGCACCTAGCGGGAGGGTTGTTCAATGAGCAGTTCTTC
TRBV11-2	NA	16	TRBJ2-1	NA	CASSLAPSGGYNEQFF	TGTGCCAGCAGCTTGGCCCCTAGTGGAGGCTACAATGAGCAGTTCTTC
TRBV27	NA	16	TRBJ2-3	NA	CASSLPGGTSTDTQYF	TGTGCCAGCAGTTTACCTGGGGGCACAAGCACAGATACGCAGTATTTT
TRBV28	TRBD1	14	TRBJ1-1	NA	CASSLQGEWGEAFF	TGTGCCAGCAGTCTTCAGGGGGAGTGGGGAGAAGCTTTCTTT
TRBV4-2	NA	13	TRBJ1-1	NA	CASSQGMNTEAFF	TGTGCCAGCAGCCAGGGTATGAACACTGAAGCTTTCTTT
TRBV4-1	TRBD2	16	TRBJ2-3	NA	CASSQELAGGFDTQYF	TGCGCCAGCAGCCAAGAATTGGCGGGAGGTTTTGATACGCAGTATTTT
TRBV29-1	TRBD1	13	TRBJ2-2	NA	CSVGDRGTGELFF	TGCAGCGTTGGGGACAGGGGGACCGGGGAGCTGTTTTTT
TRBV7-6	NA	11	TRBJ2-5	NA	CASGGQETQYF	TGTGCCAGTGGGGGGCAAGAGACCCAGTACTTC
TRBV29-1	TRBD2	14	TRBJ2-1	once	CSLSGVSSYNEQFF	TGCAGCCTTAGCGGGGTGAGCTCCTACAATGAGCAGTTCTTC
TRBV6-5	NA	14	TRBJ2-2	NA	CASSSGVNTGELFF	TGTGCCAGCAGCTCAGGGGTGAATACCGGGGAGCTGTTTTTT
TRBV27	NA	12	TRBJ2-1	NA	CASSPLNNEQFF	TGTGCCAGCAGTCCCCTCAACAATGAGCAGTTCTTC
TRBV11-2	NA	15	TRBJ1-1	NA	CASSPGWRWNTEAFF	TGTGCCAGCAGCCCCGGGTGGAGGTGGAACACTGAAGCTTTCTTT
TRBV4-1	TRBD2	19	TRBJ2-1	NA	CASSQPPLPRGLAGNNKFF	TGCGCCAGCAGCCAACCTCCGCTGCCCCGTGGACTAGCGGGAAATAATAAGTTCTTC
TRBV2	NA	13	TRBJ2-7	NA	CASSAAVTYEQYF	TGTGCCAGCAGTGCTGCGGTAACCTACGAGCAGTACTTC
TRBV2	TRBD2	15	TRBJ2-5	once	CASSELAGGLETQYF	TGTGCCAGCAGTGAACTAGCGGGAGGATTAGAGACCCAGTACTTC
TRBV15	TRBD2	17	TRBJ2-7	NA	CATSRAATRSGTYEQYF	TGTGCCACCAGCAGAGCCGCGACGAGAAGCGGGACCTACGAGCAGTACTTC
TRBV5-1	TRBD1	15	TRBJ1-2	NA	CASSAEGQGGYGYTF	TGCGCCAGCAGCGCGGAAGGACAGGGGGGCTATGGCTACACCTTC
TRBV11-2	NA	13	TRBJ1-6	NA	CASSSPPDSPLHF	TGTGCCAGCAGCTCTCCTCCCGATTCACCCCTCCACTTT
TRBV5-6	NA	13	TRBJ2-5	NA	CASSFESSETQYF	TGTGCCAGCAGCTTCGAGTCGTCGGAGACCCAGTACTTC
TRBV7-9	NA	15	TRBJ2-1	NA	CASSPVWLAGNEQFF	TGTGCCAGCAGCCCCGTCTGGCTAGCCGGCAATGAGCAGTTCTTC
TRBV28	TRBD2	15	TRBJ2-3	NA	CASTRTSGRTDTQYF	TGTGCCAGCACCCGGACTAGCGGTCGCACAGATACGCAGTATTTT
TRBV30	NA	13	TRBJ1-1	NA	CAWSSGMNTEAFF	TGTGCCTGGAGTTCTGGGATGAACACTGAAGCTTTCTTT
TRBV2	NA	20	TRBJ1-1	NA	CASSEFPDIGRPRMNTEAFF	TGTGCCAGCAGTGAATTCCCGGATATAGGTCGCCCCCGGATGAACACTGAAGCTTTCTTT
TRBV5-6	NA	14	TRBJ1-4	few	CASSQTEPNEKLFF	TGTGCCAGCAGCCAGACAGAGCCTAATGAAAAACTGTTTTTT
TRBV7-6	TRBD1	15	TRBJ1-1	NA	CASSLGDRRNTEAFF	TGTGCCAGCAGCTTAGGGGACAGGAGGAACACTGAAGCTTTCTTT
TRBV10-3	TRBD1	17	TRBJ1-2	NA	CATKTEPTQGEGYGYTF	TGTGCCACCAAAACGGAACCAACACAGGGGGAGGGCTATGGCTACACCTTC
TRBV5-6	NA	17	TRBJ1-2	NA	CASSFSGRGRDNYGYTF	TGTGCCAGCAGCTTTTCGGGTCGGGGACGGGACAACTATGGCTACACCTTC
TRBV6-5	NA	15	TRBJ1-1	NA	CASTKGTAWNTEAFF	TGTGCCAGCACCAAGGGTACAGCTTGGAACACTGAAGCTTTCTTT
TRBV5-1	NA	14	TRBJ2-7	NA	CASSLDSPPYEQYF	TGCGCCAGCAGCTTGGACAGCCCACCCTACGAGCAGTACTTC
TRBV28	NA	12	TRBJ2-1	NA	CASSLWDNEQFF	TGTGCCAGCAGTTTATGGGACAATGAGCAGTTCTTC
TRBV9	TRBD1	15	TRBJ2-3	NA	CASSVGTGPTDTQYF	TGTGCCAGCAGCGTAGGGACAGGTCCCACAGATACGCAGTATTTT
TRBV28	TRBD2	13	TRBJ2-2	NA	CASSSGGTGELFF	TGTGCCAGCAGTTCGGGGGGCACCGGGGAGCTGTTTTTT
TRBV7-6	TRBD2	18	TRBJ2-7	NA	CASSLAFPFSGRAYEQYF	TGTGCCAGCAGCTTAGCCTTCCCATTTAGCGGGAGGGCCTACGAGCAGTACTTC
TRBV9	TRBD1	18	TRBJ2-1	NA	CASSVPQAGTGGNDEQFF	TGTGCCAGCAGCGTACCCCAGGCGGGGACAGGGGGCAACGATGAGCAGTTCTTC
TRBV13	NA	15	TRBJ1-2	NA	CASGQAEAPVAGYTF	TGTGCCAGCGGCCAGGCTGAGGCCCCAGTGGCGGGCTACACCTTC
TRBV6-5	TRBD2	15	TRBJ2-1	NA	CASSFLAGGPHEQFF	TGTGCCAGCAGTTTCCTAGCGGGAGGGCCCCATGAGCAGTTCTTC
TRBV4-1	TRBD2	15	TRBJ2-7	NA	CASSQDPSGRYEQYF	TGCGCCAGCAGCCAAGATCCTAGCGGGAGGTACGAGCAGTACTTC
TRBV5-4	TRBD2	17	TRBJ2-7	NA	CASSLGLAGVLPYEQYF	TGTGCCAGCAGCTTGGGACTAGCGGGAGTATTACCCTACGAGCAGTACTTC
TRBV29-1	TRBD2	15	TRBJ2-2	NA	CSVRGDYMNTGELFF	TGCAGCGTAAGAGGGGACTACATGAACACCGGGGAGCTGTTTTTT
TRBV28	NA	14	TRBJ2-3	NA	CASSFFGTGSTQYF	TGTGCCAGCAGTTTCTTCGGGACGGGAAGTACGCAGTATTTT
TRBV5-1	NA	13	TRBJ2-7	NA	CASSFTRGYEQYF	TGCGCCAGCAGCTTCACTAGAGGCTACGAGCAGTACTTC
TRBV25-1	NA	14	TRBJ1-1	NA	CASSGGEVGTEAFF	TGTGCCAGCAGTGGGGGGGAAGTGGGTACTGAAGCTTTCTTT